The T cell receptor (beta chain) under discussion was sequenced for a study of PD-1 blockade in classical Hodgkin lymphoma (dated by TCRdb to about 2020). For context, the study as a whole: Nivolumab dosing was 3 mg/kg intravenously every 2 weeks, continuing until either disease progression or unacceptable toxicity. The study used TCR beta sequencing and CyTOF to define a peripheral blood immune signature of response to PD-1 blockade in classical Hodgkin lymphoma. Study-wide conclusions, independent of this receptor: Baseline TCR diversity was reported to be lower in newly diagnosed patients than in healthy donors and to be lower still in relapsed/refractory patients. The study covered only a single clinical trial cohort, and the causes of the repertoire differences, possibly disease activity or prior therapy, were still not defined. Patients starting nivolumab less than 1 year after ASCT had lower diversity and were excluded from later analyses to avoid confounding by immune reconstitution. By C4D1, a significant rise was seen in CD4+ TCR diversity but not in CD8+ TCR diversity (p=0.0027 vs p=0.16), and the rise was most apparent among complete responders (p=0.02). Trial patients achieving complete response had baseline diversity similar to newly diagnosed patients, whereas partial responders and progressors had significantly lower diversity.

Taken with the paper, the label for time point translates to: cycle 1 day 1 (C1D1), immediately before nivolumab initiation. Relapse after autologous stem cell transplantation had occurred in all trial patients, and cohorts A, B and C were distinguished by prior brentuximab vedotin exposure. A total of under 70 patients with relapsed/refractory classical Hodgkin lymphoma made up the trial cohort, and each patient's best overall response was complete response, partial response or progressive disease. In the multi-cohort phase II CheckMate 205 trial, trial patients received single-agent nivolumab. Best overall response was determined by an independent review committee according to the 2007 International Working Group response criteria. Trial PBMCs were obtained immediately prior to nivolumab initiation (C1D1) and on therapy at cycle 2 day 1 and cycle 4 day 1. Peripheral blood was collected in 8 mL Vacutainer Cell Preparation Tubes, from which PBMCs were isolated by centrifugation and then cryopreserved.

The CDR3 has 18 amino acids, counting the end cysteine and phenylalanine. The read is trimmed to its CDR3 DNA, 54 bases read in frame from base 1. In the germline V gene, CDR1 corresponds to SGDLS and CDR2 to YYNGEE. For this chain, trimming is 4 bases at the V end and 7 bases at the J end, and the number of junction bases without a gene match is 19. On this clone: The antigen it binds to is not known. No base-level quality is on record; no much larger clone is a single base apart.

The Qiagen DNeasy kit was used to extract genomic DNA from unsorted PBMCs and from the negatively selected CD4+ and CD8+ fractions. Amplification of TCR beta CDR3 regions was done by immunoSEQ multiplex PCR with primers that anneal to V and J segments. A synthetic immune receptor repertoire was used to minimize amplification bias, and remaining bias was computationally removed after sequencing. The original methods were these. Custom Python scripts were used to quantify repertoire diversity as the Shannon entropy index. Unsorted, CD4+ and CD8+ repertoires were analyzed separately, except in combined analyses where CD4+ and CD8+ sequences were merged in silico. A clone counted as expanded when the clone's frequency after treatment rose at least 2-fold relative to C1D1, and clones undetected at baseline were given a pseudocount of 0.5. Singleton clones were defined as clones with 0 or 1 copy at C1D1, and non-singleton clones were defined as clones with 2 or more copies. Clones expanded in unsorted samples were labelled as CD4+, CD8+ or unknown by matching protein sequences in sorted samples from the same patient. Wilcoxon tests were applied to paired samples to test diversity changes from C1D1 to C4D1. Sourced from immuneACCESS, this table was stored by TCRdb with only in-frame sequences that have V and J called. A share of the clones is absent; for the studies checked, an unresolved V gene accounts for under half, and the remainder has no known explanation. V, J and clone size are taken as reported in that table, and D and trimming were inferred from the DNA itself. This sample lists over 35,000 clones; 60% to 85% were detected once. The ten most abundant clones make up 9.5% to 12% of the sample.

This sequence uses TRBV9 and TRBJ2-1; 8 central nucleotides agree with TRBD2. This receptor was identified in a human donor with classical Hodgkin lymphoma. Sequencing used peripheral blood mononuclear cells (PBMCs), obtained at baseline. The nucleotide sequence is given as TGTGCCAGCAGCTCAGCTGGAGCGGGAGAGTGGAGGGGAAATGAGCAGTTCTTC. The resulting protein is CASSSAGAGEWRGNEQFF.